This note documents a single T cell receptor (delta chain) sequence. This clone came up a few times. Its target antigen remains unknown. With only one base between it and a far larger clone, this is likely a read error. The sample carries other DNA sequences with the same CDR3. Receptors were amplified or captured by multiplex PCR. Sequencer: Illumina MiSeq. Each sorted gammadelta T cell sample was sequenced for both the TCR gamma (TRG) and TCR delta (TRD) chains. As for the authors' bioinformatics: Clonotype tree plots, accumulated frequency of the top 20 clonotypes, diversity index (DI) and D75 metrics were included in the repertoire analyses. The public reads were reprocessed by TCRdb using CATT, and rows of matching DNA were later combined. TCRdb assigned the V and J calls; the authors' analysis was not used. This sample holds some 51,000 delta-chain clones; more than 1.5% were observed only once. The top ten constitute around 24% of the sample.

The data originate from a study of γδ T cells in repeated Plasmodium falciparum infection (dated by TCRdb to 2020 to 2022). Regarding the complete study: The natural-infection arm enrolled Malian children exposed to intense seasonal malaria transmission and compared the Malian children with Australian children matched for age and gender. Malian gammadelta TCR repertoires were analysed cross-sectionally during no-transmission periods and were analysed longitudinally across acute febrile malaria episodes. Samples from controlled-infection subjects were taken at baseline, right before selected infections, and 21 days after each infection. Using both natural infection in Mali and controlled human malaria infection, the study looked at the way repeated Plasmodium falciparum infection shapes the human gammadelta T cell repertoire. Four controlled human malaria infections were administered to roughly five malaria-naive U.S. adults over about 600 days by bites from P. falciparum NF54-infected Anopheles stephensi mosquitoes. Broad study findings and their caveats: Compared with Australian children, Malian children appeared to have Vdelta2-negative gammadelta TCR repertoires that were more clonally expanded, less diverse and less shared. Repeated controlled infections appeared to drive waves of new clonotype selection in Vdelta2-negative, largely Vdelta1+, gammadelta TCR repertoires. The controlled-infection cohort was small, limiting analysis of inter-individual variability in gammadelta T cell responses. Generalizability was limited because the Malian cohort came from a small rural village made up predominantly of one ethnic group. A highly stable polyclonal repertoire over time and infection, with many inter-individual overlapping TCRgamma sequences, was shown by Vgamma9/Vdelta2+ TCR repertoires.

For bulk TCR repertoire analysis, Vgamma9/Vdelta2+ and Vdelta2-negative gammadelta T cell populations were flow-sorted out of peripheral blood mononuclear cells. From the cysteine up to the phenylalanine, the CDR3 has a length of 21 residues. Only CDR3 DNA remains: 63 bases, in frame from the first base. CDR1 and CDR2, looked up from the germline V gene (reference sequence), are TVYSNPD and GDNSRS. The sample consisted of gamma-delta T cells from blood. The V gene is TRDV3; the J gene was not called; the table's D gene call, TRDD3, was not cross checked with the DNA. The origin of this receptor is a pool of human donors (malaria-infected and uninfected, not separated). The DNA sequence is as follows: TGTGCCACCTACCTTCCTTCTCTCTACTGGGGGATACGCGGTTTTTTTGATAAGCTCATCTTT. Protein translation: CATYLPSLYWGIRGFFDKLIF.